A single sample gave rise to the 4 T cell receptor beta chains below, sequenced in a study of T cell changes during pregnancy in multiple sclerosis. TCRdb's table, derived via immunoSEQ multiplex PCR, lists solely in-frame clones and lacks some. The repertoire holds just under 85,000 clones, with more than 85% as singletons. Source: peripheral blood, taken in the first trimester of pregnancy. The receptors derive from a female donor with multiple sclerosis, enrolled in a pregnancy study.

This rearrangement joins TRBV25-1 to TRBJ1-6; 8 bases are shared with TRBD1. V was pared by 2 bases and J by 5 bases, with 2 bases of the junction left unmatched. From germline, CDR1 is MGHDK and CDR2 SYGVNS. The CDR3 is made up of 15 amino acids. The CDR3 is CASSETGGDNSPLHF. The CDR3 DNA follows: TGTGCCAGCAGTGAAACAGGGGGTGATAATTCACCCCTCCACTTT.

The chain has TRBV7-9 and TRBJ2-7, with D tentatively TRBD2 (6 bases). The germline V gene has CDR1 SEHNR and CDR2 FQNEAQ (reference sequence). The ends were cut back, 5 bases at V and 6 bases at J, with 11 bases in the middle. This CDR3 is built from 12 residues. The CDR3 DNA is TGTGCCAGCAGCCTGGGGAGGAGCGAGCAGTACTTC. Encoded protein: CASSLGRSEQYF.

This chain joins TRBV7-8 and TRBJ2-3; perhaps TRBD1 as D (6 bases). Looked up from germline, CDR1 is SGHVS and CDR2 is FQNEAQ. CDR3 length equals 15 residues. V dropped 2 bases and J dropped 3 bases, with 12 bases sitting between them. The CDR3 sequence is CASSLHRERTDTQYF. In DNA, the CDR3 is TGTGCCAGCAGCTTACACAGGGAAAGAACAGATACGCAGTATTTT.

The CDR3 region has the DNA TGCGCCAGCAGCTTGTCCCGGGGCTACAATGAGCAGTTCTTC. Encoded protein: CASSLSRGYNEQFF. The rearrangement joins TRBV5-1 to TRBJ2-1; a weak D match, TRBD2 (5 bases). Trimming stripped 1 base from V and 3 bases from J, with 8 bases between. The length of the CDR3 is 14 residues. CDR1 and CDR2 (germline): SGHRS, YFSETQ. The full variable domain, rest sourced from reference TRBV5-1 and TRBJ2-1, is KAGVTQTPRYLIKTRGQQVTLSCSPISGHRSVSWYQQTPGQGLQFLFEYFSETQRNKGNFPGRFSGRQFSNSRSEMNVSTLELGDSALYLCASSLSRGYNEQFFGPGTRLTVL.